Sequencing of this TCR beta chain was carried out in a study of tumor-infiltrating lymphocytes in primary liver carcinoma. As for the study in general: Ages ranged from 30 to 69, with HCC or mixed HCC-cholangiocarcinoma.

Making TCR beta cDNA involved 400 to 600 ng total RNA and a constant-region primer. Sequencing libraries for TCR beta derived from three nested multiplex PCR rounds that used slightly modified ARM-PCR. Each of the first two PCR rounds ran roughly 9 cycles with TRBV1-TRBV30 forward and C-beta reverse primers. One entry per CDR3 protein results from TCRdb running MiXCR on the multiplex PCR reads. Of about 180,000 distinct CDR3 sequences in the sample, 50% to 75% are singletons; the top ten hold approximately 68%. The study extracted blood RNA from unsorted whole blood and also extracted germline DNA. The V and J ends lost 7 bases and 8 bases respectively, with 21 bases between them. The CDR3 sequence is 15 residues long. Germline V lookup: CDR1 LNHDA, CDR2 SQIVND (reference sequence). This clonotype was seen only once. The antigen is unknown. Study-wide findings and caveats: The study found tumor-adjacent and tumor-blood pairs overlapped less than tumor region pairs. CD8+ and CD4+ repertoires went uncompared, the samples being bulk unsorted.

The sequenced material came from peripheral blood. The genes are TRBV19 and TRBJ2-1; D is perhaps TRBD1 (6 bases). The TCR sequence derives from a man between 40 and 49 years old with primary liver carcinoma and hepatitis B virus infection. This chain's CDR3 is CASTSLGADNDEQFF. The DNA of the CDR3 is TGTGCCAGTACCTCTCTGGGGGCGGATAACGATGAGCAGTTCTTC.